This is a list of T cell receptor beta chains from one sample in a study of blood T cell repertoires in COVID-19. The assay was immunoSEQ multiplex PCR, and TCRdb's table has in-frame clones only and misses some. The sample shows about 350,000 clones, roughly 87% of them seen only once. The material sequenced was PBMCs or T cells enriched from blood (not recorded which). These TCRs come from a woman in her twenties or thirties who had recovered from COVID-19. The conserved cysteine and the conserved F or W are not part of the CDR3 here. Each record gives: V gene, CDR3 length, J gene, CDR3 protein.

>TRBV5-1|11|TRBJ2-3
ASRQQGQDTQY
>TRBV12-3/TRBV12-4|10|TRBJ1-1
ASSPRGTEAF
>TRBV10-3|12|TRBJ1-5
AISAAGGNQPQH
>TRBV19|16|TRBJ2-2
ASSIGLAGGTGTGELF
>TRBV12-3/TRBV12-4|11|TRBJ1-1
ASSFMMESEAF
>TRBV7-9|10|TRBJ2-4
ASSAGNNIQY
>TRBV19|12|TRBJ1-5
ASSRDRGNQPQH
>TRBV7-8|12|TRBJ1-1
ASSLGGEDSEAF
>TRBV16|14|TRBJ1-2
ASSQRARDRGEGYT
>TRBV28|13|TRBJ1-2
ASSLAYRDEGGYT
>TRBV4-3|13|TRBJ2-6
ASSQEGQGANVLT
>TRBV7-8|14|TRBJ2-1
ASSLGRGTSYNEQF
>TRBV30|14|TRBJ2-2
AWTSGTGGRTGELF
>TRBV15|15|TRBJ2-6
ATSRAKDRAGANVLT
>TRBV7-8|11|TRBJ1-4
ASSLGAQGRMF
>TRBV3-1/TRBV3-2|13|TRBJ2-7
ASSQGTSGSYEQY
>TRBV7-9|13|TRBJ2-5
ASSLGGGPEETQY
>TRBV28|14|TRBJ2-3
ATFLGGGGRTDTQY